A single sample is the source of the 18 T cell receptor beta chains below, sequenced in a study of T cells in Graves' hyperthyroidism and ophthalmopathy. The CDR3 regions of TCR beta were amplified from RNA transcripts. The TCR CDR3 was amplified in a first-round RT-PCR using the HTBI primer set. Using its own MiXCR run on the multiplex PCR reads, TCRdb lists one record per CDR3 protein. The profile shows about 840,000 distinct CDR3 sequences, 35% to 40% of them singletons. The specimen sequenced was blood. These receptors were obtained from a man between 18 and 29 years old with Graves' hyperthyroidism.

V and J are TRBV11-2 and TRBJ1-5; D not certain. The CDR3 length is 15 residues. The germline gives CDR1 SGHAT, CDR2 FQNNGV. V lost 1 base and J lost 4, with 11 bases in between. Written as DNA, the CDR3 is TGTGCCAGCAGCTTAGGTGACGCGGGGAATCAGCCCCAGCATTTT. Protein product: CASSLGDAGNQPQHF.

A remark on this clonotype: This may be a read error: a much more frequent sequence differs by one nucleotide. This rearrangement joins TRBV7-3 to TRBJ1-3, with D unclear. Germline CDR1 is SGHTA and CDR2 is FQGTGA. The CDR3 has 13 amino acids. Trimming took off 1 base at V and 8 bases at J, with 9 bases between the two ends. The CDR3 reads CASSLSLGDTIYF. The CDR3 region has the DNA TGTGCCAGCAGCTTAAGTCTCGGGGACACCATATATTTT.

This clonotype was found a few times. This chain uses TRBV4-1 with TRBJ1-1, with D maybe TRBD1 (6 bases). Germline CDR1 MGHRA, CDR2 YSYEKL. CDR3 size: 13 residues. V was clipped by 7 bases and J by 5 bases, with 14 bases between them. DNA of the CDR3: TGCGCCAGCATTAACAGGGCCGGGACTGAAGCTTTCTTT. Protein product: CASINRAGTEAFF.

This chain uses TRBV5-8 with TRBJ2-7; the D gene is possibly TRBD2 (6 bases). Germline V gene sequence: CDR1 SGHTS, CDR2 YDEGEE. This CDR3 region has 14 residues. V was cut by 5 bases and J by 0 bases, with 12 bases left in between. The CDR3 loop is CASRLTSNSYEQYF. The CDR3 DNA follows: TGTGCCAGCAGACTGACTAGTAACTCCTACGAGCAGTACTTC.

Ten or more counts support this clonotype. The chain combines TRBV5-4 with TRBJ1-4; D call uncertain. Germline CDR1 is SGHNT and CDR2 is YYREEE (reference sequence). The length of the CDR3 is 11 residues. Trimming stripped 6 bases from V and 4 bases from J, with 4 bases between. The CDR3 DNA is TGTGCCAGCACCTATAATGAAAAACTGTTTTTT. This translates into CASTYNEKLFF.

The CDR3 nucleotides are TGTGCCATCAGTGAGCGGGCAGGGGATAGCAATCAGCCCCAGCATTTT. It yields the protein CAISERAGDSNQPQHF. This rearrangement joins TRBV10-3 to TRBJ1-5; possibly TRBD1 for D (6 bases). Germline lookup yields CDR1 ENHRY and CDR2 SYGVKD. Trimming cost V 2 bases and J 0 bases, with 11 bases left between them. CDR3 length equals 16 residues.

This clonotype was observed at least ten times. CDR3 DNA: TGTGCCAGTAGTATAGTTGCGGGGGTCGAGACCCAGTACTTC. Amino acids: CASSIVAGVETQYF. V usage is TRBV19 and J usage is TRBJ2-5, with 7 bases matching TRBD2. Trimming took 1 base from V and 5 from J; bases not matched to a gene: 4. Germline assignment: CDR1 LNHDA and CDR2 SQIVND (reference sequence). CDR3 length: 14 amino acids.

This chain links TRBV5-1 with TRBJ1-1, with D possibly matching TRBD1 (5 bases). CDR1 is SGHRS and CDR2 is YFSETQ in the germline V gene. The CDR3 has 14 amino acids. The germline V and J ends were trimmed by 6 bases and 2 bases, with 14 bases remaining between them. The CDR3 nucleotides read TGCGCCAGCAATTGGGGCGAGGAAAACACTGAAGCTTTCTTT. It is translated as CASNWGEENTEAFF.

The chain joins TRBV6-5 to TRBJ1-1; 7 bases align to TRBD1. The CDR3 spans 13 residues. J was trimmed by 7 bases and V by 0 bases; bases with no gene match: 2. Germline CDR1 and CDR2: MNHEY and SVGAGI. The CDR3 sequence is CASSYSDRIEAFF. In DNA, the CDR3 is TGTGCCAGCAGTTACTCGGACAGGATTGAAGCTTTCTTT.

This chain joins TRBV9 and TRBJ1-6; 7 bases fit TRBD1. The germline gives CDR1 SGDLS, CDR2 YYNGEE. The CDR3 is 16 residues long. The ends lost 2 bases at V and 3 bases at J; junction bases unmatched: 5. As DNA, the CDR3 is TGTGCCAGCAGCGTCGGGGACAGCCGCTATAATTCACCCCTCCACTTT. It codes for CASSVGDSRYNSPLHF.

The CDR3 region is CASSPRAGDYEQYF. The CDR3 nucleotides are TGTGCCAGCAGCCCTCGGGCGGGGGACTACGAGCAGTACTTC. The chain has TRBV4-2 and TRBJ2-7; 7 nucleotides agree with TRBD2. The CDR3 contains 14 residues. Unmatched junction bases numbered 6, after V lost 4 bases and J lost 3 bases. From germline, CDR1 is LGHNA and CDR2 YNFKEQ.

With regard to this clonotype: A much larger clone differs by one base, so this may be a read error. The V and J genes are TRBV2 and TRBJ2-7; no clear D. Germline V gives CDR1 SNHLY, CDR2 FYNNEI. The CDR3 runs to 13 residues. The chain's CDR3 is CASSATWSFEQYF. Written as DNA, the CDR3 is TGCGCCAGCAGCGCCACATGGTCCTTCGAGCAGTACTTC. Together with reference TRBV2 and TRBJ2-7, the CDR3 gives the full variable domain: EPEVTQTPSHQVTQMGQEVILRCVPISNHLYFYWYRQILGQKVEFLVSFYNNEISEKSEIFDDQFSVERPDGSNFTLKIRSTKLEDSAMYFCASSATWSFEQYFGPGTRLTVT.

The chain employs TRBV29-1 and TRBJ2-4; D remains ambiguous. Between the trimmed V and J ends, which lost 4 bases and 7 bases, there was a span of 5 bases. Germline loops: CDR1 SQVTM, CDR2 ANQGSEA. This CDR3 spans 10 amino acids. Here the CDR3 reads CSVGGNIQYF. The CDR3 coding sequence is TGCAGCGTTGGGGGTAACATTCAGTACTTC.

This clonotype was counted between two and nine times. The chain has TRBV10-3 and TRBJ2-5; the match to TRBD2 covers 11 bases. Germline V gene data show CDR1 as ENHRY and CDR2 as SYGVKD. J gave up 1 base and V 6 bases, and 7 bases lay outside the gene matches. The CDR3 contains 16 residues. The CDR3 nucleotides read TGTGCCATCAGCTCCGGGACTAGCGGTTTCCAAGAGACCCAGTACTTC. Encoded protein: CAISSGTSGFQETQYF.

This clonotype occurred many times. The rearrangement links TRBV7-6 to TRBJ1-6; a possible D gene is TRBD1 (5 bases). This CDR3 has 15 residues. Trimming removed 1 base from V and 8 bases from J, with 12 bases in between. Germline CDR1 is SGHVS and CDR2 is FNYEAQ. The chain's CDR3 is CASSLELGRHSPLHF. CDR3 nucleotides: TGTGCCAGCAGCTTAGAATTGGGGCGCCATTCACCCCTCCACTTT.

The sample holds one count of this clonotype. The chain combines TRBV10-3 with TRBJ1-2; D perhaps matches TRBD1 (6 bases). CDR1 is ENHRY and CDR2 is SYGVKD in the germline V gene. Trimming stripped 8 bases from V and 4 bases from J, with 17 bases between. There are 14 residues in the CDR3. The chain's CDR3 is CAIAEGGQVYGYTF. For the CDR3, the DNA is TGTGCCATCGCGGAGGGGGGGCAAGTCTATGGCTACACCTTC.

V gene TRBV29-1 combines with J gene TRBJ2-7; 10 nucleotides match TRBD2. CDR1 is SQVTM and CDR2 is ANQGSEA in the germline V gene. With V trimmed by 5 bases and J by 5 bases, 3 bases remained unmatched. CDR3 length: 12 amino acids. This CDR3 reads CSVSGRADEQYF. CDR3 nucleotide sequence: TGCAGCGTTAGCGGGAGGGCGGACGAGCAGTACTTC.

The CDR3 protein is CASSVRDRGEETQYF. The CDR3 coding sequence is TGTGCCAGCAGCGTTCGGGACAGGGGTGAAGAGACCCAGTACTTC. The chain combines TRBV9 with TRBJ2-5; 10 positions agree with TRBD1. The J segment lost 3 bases and the V segment lost 2 bases, leaving 4 bases of the junction unmatched. There are 15 residues in the CDR3. Germline CDR1 reads SGDLS; CDR2 reads YYNGEE.